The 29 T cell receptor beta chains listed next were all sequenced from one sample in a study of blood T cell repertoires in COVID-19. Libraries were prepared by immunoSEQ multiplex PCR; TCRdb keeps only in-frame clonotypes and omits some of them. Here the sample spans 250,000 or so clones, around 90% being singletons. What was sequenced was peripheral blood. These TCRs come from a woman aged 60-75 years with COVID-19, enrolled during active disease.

CDR3: CAWTGKGNSPLHF. The CDR3 DNA reads as TGTGCCTGGACAGGGAAGGGTAATTCACCCCTCCACTTT. The rearrangement joins TRBV30 to TRBJ1-6, with D perhaps TRBD1 (5 bases). The CDR3 length is 13 residues. Trimming took off 4 bases at V and 6 bases at J, with 10 bases between the two ends. Germline CDR1 reads GTSNPN; CDR2 reads SVGIG (reference sequence).

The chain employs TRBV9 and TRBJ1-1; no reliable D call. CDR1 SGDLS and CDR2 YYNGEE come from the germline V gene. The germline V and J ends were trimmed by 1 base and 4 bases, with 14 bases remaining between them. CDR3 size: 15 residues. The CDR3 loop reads CASSVIGGSGTEAFF. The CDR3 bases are TGTGCCAGCAGCGTAATCGGTGGGTCGGGCACTGAAGCTTTCTTT.

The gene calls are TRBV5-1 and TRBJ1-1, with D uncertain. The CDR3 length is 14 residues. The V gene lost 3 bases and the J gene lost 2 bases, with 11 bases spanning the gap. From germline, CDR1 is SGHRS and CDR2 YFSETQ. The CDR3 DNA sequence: TGCGCCAGCAGCTCCGGGGAGGTTAACACTGAAGCTTTCTTT. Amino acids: CASSSGEVNTEAFF.

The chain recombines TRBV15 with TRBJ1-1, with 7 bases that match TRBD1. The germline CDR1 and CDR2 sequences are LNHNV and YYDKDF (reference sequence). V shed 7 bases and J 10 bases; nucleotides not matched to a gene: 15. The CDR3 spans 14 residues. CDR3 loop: CATKRVQGGSRAFF. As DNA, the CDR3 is TGTGCCACCAAGCGGGTCCAGGGGGGCTCTCGAGCTTTCTTT.

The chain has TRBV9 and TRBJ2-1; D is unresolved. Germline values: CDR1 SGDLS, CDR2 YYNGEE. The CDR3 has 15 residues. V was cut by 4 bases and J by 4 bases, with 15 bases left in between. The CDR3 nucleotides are TGTGCCAGCAGCATGACTTCGAGCACATACAATGAGCAGTTCTTC. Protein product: CASSMTSSTYNEQFF.

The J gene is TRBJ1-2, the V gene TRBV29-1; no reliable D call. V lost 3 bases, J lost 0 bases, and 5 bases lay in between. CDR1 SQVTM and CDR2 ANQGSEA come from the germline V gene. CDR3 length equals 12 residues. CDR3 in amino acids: CSVESSNYGYTF. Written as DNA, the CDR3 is TGCAGCGTTGAGTCGTCTAACTATGGCTACACCTTC. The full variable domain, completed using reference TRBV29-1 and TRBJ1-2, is SAVISQKPSRDICQRGTSLTIQCQVDSQVTMMFWYRQQPGQSLTLIATANQGSEATYESGFVIDKFPISRPNLTFSTLTVSNMSPEDSSIYLCSVESSNYGYTFGSGTRLTVV.

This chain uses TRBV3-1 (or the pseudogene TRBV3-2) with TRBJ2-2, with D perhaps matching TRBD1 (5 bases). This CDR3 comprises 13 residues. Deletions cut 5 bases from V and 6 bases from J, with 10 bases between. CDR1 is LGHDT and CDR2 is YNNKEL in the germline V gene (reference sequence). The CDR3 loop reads CASSWQGAGELFF. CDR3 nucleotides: TGTGCCAGCAGCTGGCAAGGGGCCGGGGAGCTGTTTTTT.

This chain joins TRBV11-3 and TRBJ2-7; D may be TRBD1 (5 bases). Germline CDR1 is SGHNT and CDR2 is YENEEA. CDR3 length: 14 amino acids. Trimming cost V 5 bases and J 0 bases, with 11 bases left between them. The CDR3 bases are TGTGCCAGCAGCCCTGACAGCAGCTCCTACGAGCAGTACTTC. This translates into CASSPDSSSYEQYF.

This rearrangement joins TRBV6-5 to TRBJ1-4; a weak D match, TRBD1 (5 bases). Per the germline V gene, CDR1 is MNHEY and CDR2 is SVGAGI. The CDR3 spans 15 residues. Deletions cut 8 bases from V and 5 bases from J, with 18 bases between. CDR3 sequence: CASRMRRGGNEKLFF. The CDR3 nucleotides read TGTGCCAGCCGAATGAGGAGGGGTGGGAATGAAAAACTGTTTTTT.

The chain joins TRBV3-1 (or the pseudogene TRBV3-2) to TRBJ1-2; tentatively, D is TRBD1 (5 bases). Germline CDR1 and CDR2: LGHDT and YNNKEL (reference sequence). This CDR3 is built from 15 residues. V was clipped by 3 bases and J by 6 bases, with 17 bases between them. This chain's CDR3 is CASSHLGHQFDGYTF. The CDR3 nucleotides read TGTGCCAGCAGCCATTTAGGACATCAATTCGATGGCTACACCTTC.

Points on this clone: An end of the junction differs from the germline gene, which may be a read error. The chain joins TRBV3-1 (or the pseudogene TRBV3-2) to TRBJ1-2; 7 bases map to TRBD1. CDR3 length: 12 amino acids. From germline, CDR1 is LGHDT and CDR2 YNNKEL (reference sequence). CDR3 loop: CASTQGGRGYTF. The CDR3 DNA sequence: TGTGCCAGCACCCAAGGGGGCCGTGGCTACACCTTC.

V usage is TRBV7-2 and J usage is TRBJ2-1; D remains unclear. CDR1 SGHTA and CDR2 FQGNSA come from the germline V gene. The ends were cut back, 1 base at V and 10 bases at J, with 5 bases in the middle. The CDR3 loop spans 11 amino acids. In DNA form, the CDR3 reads TGTGCCAGCAGCTTAGAACAGGAGCAGTTCTTC. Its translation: CASSLEQEQFF.

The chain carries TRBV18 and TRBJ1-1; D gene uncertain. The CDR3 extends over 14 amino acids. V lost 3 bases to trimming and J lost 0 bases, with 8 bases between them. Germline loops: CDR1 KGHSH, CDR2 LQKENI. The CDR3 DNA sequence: TGTGCCAGCTCACCCCAGGATCTGAACACTGAAGCTTTCTTT. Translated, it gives CASSPQDLNTEAFF.

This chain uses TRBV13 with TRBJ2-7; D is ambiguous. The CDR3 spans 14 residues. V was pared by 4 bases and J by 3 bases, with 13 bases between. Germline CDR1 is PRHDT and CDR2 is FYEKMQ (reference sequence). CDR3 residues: CASSSTSIRYEQYF. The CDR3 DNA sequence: TGTGCCAGCAGCTCTACCTCGATCCGCTACGAGCAGTACTTC.

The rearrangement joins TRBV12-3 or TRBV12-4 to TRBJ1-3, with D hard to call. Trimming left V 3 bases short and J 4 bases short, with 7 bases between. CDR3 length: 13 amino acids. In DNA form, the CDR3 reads TGTGCCAGCAGTTTTCGGAGCGGAAACACCATATATTTT. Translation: CASSFRSGNTIYF.

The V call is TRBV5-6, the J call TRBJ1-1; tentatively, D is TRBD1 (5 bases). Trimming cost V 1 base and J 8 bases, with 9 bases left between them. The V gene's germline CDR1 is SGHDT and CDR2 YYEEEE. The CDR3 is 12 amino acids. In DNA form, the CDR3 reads TGTGCCAGCAGCTTGCAGGGAGGCGAAGCTTTCTTT. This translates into CASSLQGGEAFF.

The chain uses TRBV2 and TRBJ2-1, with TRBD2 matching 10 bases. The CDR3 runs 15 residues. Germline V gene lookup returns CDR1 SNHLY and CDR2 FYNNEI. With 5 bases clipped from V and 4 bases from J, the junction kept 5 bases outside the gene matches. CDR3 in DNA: TGTGCCAGCAGTTATACTAGCGGGGTTTACAATGAGCAGTTCTTC. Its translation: CASSYTSGVYNEQFF. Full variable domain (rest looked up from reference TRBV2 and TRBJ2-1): EPEVTQTPSHQVTQMGQEVILRCVPISNHLYFYWYRQILGQKVEFLVSFYNNEISEKSEIFDDQFSVERPDGSNFTLKIRSTKLEDSAMYFCASSYTSGVYNEQFFGPGTRLTVL.

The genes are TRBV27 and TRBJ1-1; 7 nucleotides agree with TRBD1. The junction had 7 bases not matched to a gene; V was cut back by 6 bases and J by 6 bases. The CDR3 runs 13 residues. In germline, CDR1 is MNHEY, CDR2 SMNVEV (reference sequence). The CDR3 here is CASRRTGLAEAFF. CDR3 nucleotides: TGTGCCAGCAGACGGACAGGCTTAGCTGAAGCTTTCTTT.

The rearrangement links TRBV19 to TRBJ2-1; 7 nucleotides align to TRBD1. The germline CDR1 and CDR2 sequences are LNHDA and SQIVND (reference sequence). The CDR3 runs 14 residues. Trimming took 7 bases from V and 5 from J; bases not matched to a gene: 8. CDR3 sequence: CASTPTGPHNEQFF. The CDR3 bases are TGTGCCAGTACCCCGACAGGGCCCCACAATGAGCAGTTCTTC.

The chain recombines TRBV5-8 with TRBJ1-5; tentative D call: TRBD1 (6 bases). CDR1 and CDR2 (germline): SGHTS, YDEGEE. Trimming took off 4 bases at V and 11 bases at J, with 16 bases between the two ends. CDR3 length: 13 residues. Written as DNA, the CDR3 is TGTGCCAGCAGCCATTCGACAGGTTCGGCCCAGCATTTT. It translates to CASSHSTGSAQHF.

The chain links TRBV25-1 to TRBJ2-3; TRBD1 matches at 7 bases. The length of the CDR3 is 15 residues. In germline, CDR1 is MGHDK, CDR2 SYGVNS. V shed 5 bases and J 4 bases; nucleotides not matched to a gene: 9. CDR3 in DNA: TGTGCCAGCAGTTTAACAGGGGTAAGGGCAGATACGCAGTATTTT. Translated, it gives CASSLTGVRADTQYF. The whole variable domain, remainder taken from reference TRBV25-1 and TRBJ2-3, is EADIYQTPRYLVIGTGKKITLECSQTMGHDKMYWYQQDPGMELHLIHYSYGVNSTEKGDLSSESTVSRIRTEHFPLTLESARPSHTSQYLCASSLTGVRADTQYFGPGTRLTVL.

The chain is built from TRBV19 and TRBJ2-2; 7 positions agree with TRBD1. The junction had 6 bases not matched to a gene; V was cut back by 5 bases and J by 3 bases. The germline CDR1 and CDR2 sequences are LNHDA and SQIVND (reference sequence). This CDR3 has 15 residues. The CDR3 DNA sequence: TGTGCCAGTAGTCCCCGACAGGGTTACACCGGGGAGCTGTTTTTT. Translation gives CASSPRQGYTGELFF.

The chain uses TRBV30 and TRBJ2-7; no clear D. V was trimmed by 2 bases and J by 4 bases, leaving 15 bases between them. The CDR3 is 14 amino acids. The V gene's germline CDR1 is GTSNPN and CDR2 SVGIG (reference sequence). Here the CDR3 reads CAWSPPSPVYEQYF. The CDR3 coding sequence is TGTGCCTGGAGTCCCCCGTCTCCGGTTTACGAGCAGTACTTC.

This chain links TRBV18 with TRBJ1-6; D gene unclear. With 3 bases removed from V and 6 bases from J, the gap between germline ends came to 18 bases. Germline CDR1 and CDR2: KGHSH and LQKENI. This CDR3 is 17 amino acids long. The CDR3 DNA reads TGTGCCAGCTCACCTCCCTATGGTCGACGGGGTAATTCACCCCTCCACTTT. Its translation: CASSPPYGRRGNSPLHF.

The CDR3 loop is CASRKGVDGYTF. DNA for the CDR3: TGTGCCAGCAGGAAAGGGGTGGATGGCTACACCTTC. The V gene is TRBV6-5, the J gene TRBJ1-2, with TRBD1 as a possible D gene (5 bases). Germline V CDR1 and CDR2: MNHEY, SVGAGI. The ends were cut back, 6 bases at V and 6 bases at J, with 11 bases in the middle. The CDR3 is 12 amino acids.

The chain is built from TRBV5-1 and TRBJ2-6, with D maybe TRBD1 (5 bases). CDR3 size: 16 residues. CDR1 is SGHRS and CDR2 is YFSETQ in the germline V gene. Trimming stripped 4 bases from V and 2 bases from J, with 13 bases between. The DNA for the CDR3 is TGCGCCAGCAGCCTCCTGGCAGGGACTGGGGCCAACGTCCTGACTTTC. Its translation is CASSLLAGTGANVLTF.

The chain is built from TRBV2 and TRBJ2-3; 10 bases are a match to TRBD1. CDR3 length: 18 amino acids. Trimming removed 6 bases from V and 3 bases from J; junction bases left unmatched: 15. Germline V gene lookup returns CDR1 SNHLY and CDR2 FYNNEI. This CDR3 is CASSPEGTGEDITDTQYF. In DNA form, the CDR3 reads TGTGCCAGCAGCCCTGAGGGGACAGGGGAAGATATTACAGATACGCAGTATTTT.

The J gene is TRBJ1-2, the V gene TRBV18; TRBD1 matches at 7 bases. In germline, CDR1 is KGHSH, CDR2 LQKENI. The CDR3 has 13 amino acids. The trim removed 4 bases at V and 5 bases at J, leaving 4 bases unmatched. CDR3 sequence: CASSLTGAYGYTF. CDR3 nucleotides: TGTGCCAGCTCACTCACAGGGGCGTATGGCTACACCTTC.

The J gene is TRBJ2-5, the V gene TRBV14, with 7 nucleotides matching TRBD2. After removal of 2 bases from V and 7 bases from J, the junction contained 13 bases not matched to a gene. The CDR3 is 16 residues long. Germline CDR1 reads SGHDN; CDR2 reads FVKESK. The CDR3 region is CASSQYSSGAAGTQYF. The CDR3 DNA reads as TGTGCCAGCAGCCAATATTCCAGCGGGGCCGCCGGGACCCAGTACTTC.